The sequence of this TCR beta chain was determined in a study of PD-1 blockade in classical Hodgkin lymphoma. There was relapse after autologous stem cell transplantation in every patient, and there was variation in brentuximab vedotin exposure. TCRdb's copy holds only in-frame clones and misses some; the assay was immunoSEQ multiplex PCR. This sample has approximately 26,000 clones, with approximately 69% found just once. The CDR3 loop spans 17 amino acids. Germline CDR1 SGHAT, CDR2 FQNNGV. Trimming removed 3 bases from V and 7 bases from J, with 19 bases in between. The chain recombines TRBV11-2 with TRBJ1-6; perhaps TRBD1 as D (6 bases). Sequencing was performed on peripheral blood mononuclear cells (PBMCs), taken at baseline. The source is a human donor with classical Hodgkin lymphoma. The chain's CDR3 is CASSLYLQGSWNSPLHF. Written as DNA, the CDR3 is TGTGCCAGCAGCTTGTACCTACAGGGTAGTTGGAATTCACCCCTCCACTTT.